Below are 15 T cell receptor beta chains sequenced from a single sample in a study of blood T cell repertoires in COVID-19. The table came from immunoSEQ multiplex PCR; TCRdb's copy has only in-frame clones and leaves some out. The sample includes about 100,000 clones, about 85% of them seen just once. The specimen was peripheral blood. Receptors were obtained from a human donor in a cohort sampled during active COVID-19.

This clone has a single count. The chain combines TRBV6-5 with TRBJ1-5; D call uncertain. V dropped 0 bases and J dropped 1 base, with 7 bases sitting between them. There are 15 residues in the CDR3. Germline CDR1 reads MNHEY; CDR2 reads SVGAGI. The CDR3 loop reads CASSYSTSSNQPQHF. The DNA of the CDR3 is TGTGCCAGCAGTTACTCGACTTCCAGCAATCAGCCCCAGCATTTT.

This chain connects TRBV6-6 to TRBJ1-3; TRBD1 is a possible D gene (5 bases). The CDR3 covers 16 residues. Trimming left V 6 bases short and J 2 bases short, with 17 bases between. Germline CDR1 is MNHNY and CDR2 is SVGAGI (reference sequence). CDR3 amino acids: CASRPPGIGPGNTIYF. The CDR3 nucleotides read TGTGCCAGCAGGCCCCCAGGGATAGGCCCTGGAAACACCATATATTTT.

The chain uses TRBV7-9 and TRBJ2-7, with 8 bases lining up with TRBD1. V lost 4 bases and J lost 5; bases outside the gene matches: 7. Germline loops: CDR1 SEHNR, CDR2 FQNEAQ (reference sequence). The CDR3 loop spans 14 amino acids. The CDR3 spells CASSSDRATNEQYF. CDR3 nucleotide sequence: TGTGCCAGCAGCTCGGACAGGGCGACTAACGAGCAGTACTTC.

The chain has TRBV6-5 and TRBJ2-7; a weak D match, TRBD1 (6 bases). The V and J ends lost 7 bases and 0 bases respectively, with 10 bases between them. Germline lookup yields CDR1 MNHEY and CDR2 SVGAGI. There are 13 residues in the CDR3. CDR3 protein: CASKTGFSYEQYF. The CDR3 coding sequence is TGTGCCAGCAAAACAGGGTTCTCCTACGAGCAGTACTTC.

This sequence joins TRBV2 and TRBJ2-2, with a weak D call TRBD2 (5 bases). Germline V CDR1 and CDR2: SNHLY, FYNNEI. The CDR3 has 15 amino acids. Trimming cost V 2 bases and J 5 bases, with 12 bases left between them. CDR3 DNA sequence: TGTGCCAGCAGTGAATACGAGGGCCCGACCGGGGAGCTGTTTTTT. The encoded protein is CASSEYEGPTGELFF.

The V gene is TRBV6-5, the J gene TRBJ2-5, with 7 bases aligning to TRBD1. The CDR3 is 14 amino acids. The J segment lost 8 bases and the V segment lost 6 bases, leaving 12 bases of the junction unmatched. Germline CDR1 reads MNHEY; CDR2 reads SVGAGI. In nucleotides, the CDR3 is TGTGCCAGCAGAACCGCGACAGGACAGGACACCCAGTACTTC. It is translated as CASRTATGQDTQYF.

The V gene is TRBV4-3, the J gene TRBJ2-2; D unclear. Germline V lookup: CDR1 LGHNA, CDR2 YSLEER. The CDR3 is 14 amino acids. V lost 4 bases and J lost 1, with 7 bases in between. CDR3 nucleotide sequence: TGCGCCAGCAGCCGGTCAGTGAACACCGGGGAGCTGTTTTTT. Its translation: CASSRSVNTGELFF.

This chain joins TRBV19 and TRBJ2-5; D may be TRBD2 (6 bases). The V gene lost 6 bases and the J gene lost 3 bases, with 26 bases spanning the gap. The length of the CDR3 is 18 residues. Per the germline V gene, CDR1 is LNHDA and CDR2 is SQIVND (reference sequence). The CDR3 nucleotides read TGTGCCAGTAGCGAAATACCAGGGCGGGGCCAGATTAAAGAGACCCAGTACTTC. It encodes CASSEIPGRGQIKETQYF.

The chain joins TRBV5-1 to TRBJ2-2, with a weak D call TRBD2 (7 bases). Trimming removed 3 bases from V and 6 bases from J, with 21 bases in between. CDR3 length: 17 amino acids. CDR1 and CDR2 from the germline V gene are SGHRS and YFSETQ. CDR3 DNA sequence: TGCGCCAGCAGCTGGGGGGGCCCCGCTGTTCGTTCCGGGGAGCTGTTTTTT. This gives the protein CASSWGGPAVRSGELFF.

The CDR3 sequence is CAISAAVAGVGVKNIQYF. CDR3 coding DNA: TGTGCCATCAGTGCCGCTGTAGCGGGAGTAGGTGTGAAAAACATTCAGTACTTC. This chain uses TRBV10-3 with TRBJ2-4, with 9 nucleotides matching TRBD2. With 4 bases clipped from V and 4 bases from J, the junction kept 14 bases outside the gene matches. Germline V CDR1 and CDR2: ENHRY, SYGVKD. There are 18 residues in the CDR3.

This clone was observed a handful of times. This chain connects TRBV5-5 to TRBJ1-4; perhaps TRBD1 as D (5 bases). CDR3 size: 14 residues. Germline lookup yields CDR1 SGHKS and CDR2 YYEKEE (reference sequence). V was cut by 3 bases and J by 5 bases, with 11 bases left in between. Here the CDR3 DNA reads TGTGCCAGCAGCTCCCGACAGATAAATGAAAAACTGTTTTTT. This translates into CASSSRQINEKLFF.

The J gene is TRBJ2-5, the V gene TRBV7-9, with 14 nucleotides matching TRBD2. Germline V gene lookup returns CDR1 SEHNR and CDR2 FQNEAQ (reference sequence). The junction had 7 bases not matched to a gene; V was cut back by 3 bases and J by 4 bases. The CDR3 covers 17 residues. Here the CDR3 reads CASSLGPTSGGAETQYF. CDR3 bases: TGTGCCAGCAGCTTGGGCCCGACTAGCGGGGGGGCAGAGACCCAGTACTTC.

The chain recombines TRBV23-1 with TRBJ1-2; TRBD1 agrees at 8 bases. TRBV23-1 is reported as an ORF; its role is uncertain. V dropped 3 bases and J dropped 0; count of bases not matched to a gene: 15. The CDR3 is made up of 19 amino acids. The CDR3 DNA follows: TGCGCCAGCAGTCAGCGGATTCCGGGACAGGAGACCGCTAACTATGGCTACACCTTC. Protein sequence: CASSQRIPGQETANYGYTF.

The genes are TRBV7-2 and TRBJ1-3, with D unclear. The CDR3 contains 15 residues. The V gene's germline CDR1 is SGHTA and CDR2 FQGNSA. V shed 8 bases and J shed 0 bases, with 14 bases lying between them. CDR3 protein: CASSDWASSGNTIYF. In DNA, the CDR3 is TGTGCCAGCTCGGATTGGGCGAGCTCTGGAAACACCATATATTTT.

The chain combines TRBV5-4 with TRBJ1-2; the D gene is possibly TRBD1 (6 bases). The germline V gene encodes CDR1 SGHNT and CDR2 YYREEE (reference sequence). V was clipped by 0 bases and J by 8 bases, with 17 bases between them. The CDR3 is made up of 15 amino acids. The CDR3: CASSLAQTGGGGYTF. The CDR3 DNA sequence: TGTGCCAGCAGCTTGGCCCAAACGGGGGGCGGGGGCTACACCTTC.